These 27 T cell receptor beta chains originate from one sample sequenced in a study of CD8+CD57+ T cells in acquired aplastic anemia (dated by TCRdb to the late 2010s). TCRdb shows the sequencer as Illumina HiSeq 2000. Profiling of TCR beta VDJ combinations and CDR3 sequences used genomic DNA as the template. The public reads were run again by TCRdb, first through fastp at Q25 and then through MiXCR, and only productive beta chains were kept. Entries are consolidated by CDR3 protein sequence, retaining the most common genes and DNA. This sample holds approximately 190,000 distinct CDR3 sequences; roughly half were observed only once. The biggest ten clones account for about 9.7% of the sample. The patients picked for sequencing were ones in whom flow cytometry had shown an expansion of CD8+CD57+ cells. The material sequenced was sorted CD4+, CD8+, or CD8+CD57+ T cells (not recorded which) from PBMCs. The receptors originated from a human donor with aplastic anemia.

V gene TRBV15 combines with J gene TRBJ2-1, with a tentative D call TRBD2 (6 bases). This CDR3 region has 13 residues. Between the trimmed V and J ends, which lost 5 bases and 5 bases, there was a span of 10 bases. Germline CDR1 and CDR2: LNHNV and YYDKDF (reference sequence). The CDR3 sequence: CATSVSGNNEQFF. CDR3 DNA sequence: TGTGCCACCAGCGTTAGCGGAAACAATGAGCAGTTCTTC. Together with reference TRBV15 and TRBJ2-1, the CDR3 gives the full variable domain: DAMVIQNPRYQVTQFGKPVTLSCSQTLNHNVMYWYQQKSSQAPKLLFHYYDKDFNNEADTPDNFQSRRPNTSFCFLDIRSPGLGDTAMYLCATSVSGNNEQFFGPGTRLTVL.

The rearrangement links TRBV7-8 to TRBJ1-4; D might be TRBD1 (5 bases). The length of the CDR3 is 13 residues. Germline assignment: CDR1 SGHVS and CDR2 FQNEAQ. Trimming removed 7 bases from V and 5 bases from J, with 11 bases in between. The DNA for the CDR3 is TGTGCCAGCACGGTCAGGGTGAATGAAAAACTGTTTTTT. Protein: CASTVRVNEKLFF.

Here the CDR3 DNA reads TGTGCCAGCAGTTACCCCGACCGCTACGAGCAGTACTTC. Translation: CASSYPDRYEQYF. The chain uses TRBV6-2 or TRBV6-3 and TRBJ2-7; unclear D gene. V lost 2 bases to trimming and J lost 3 bases, with 8 bases between them. CDR1 and CDR2 from the germline V gene are MNHEY and SVGEGT. The CDR3 sequence is 13 residues long.

This clonotype came up many times. The CDR3 sequence: CSADDSGGSDQPQHF. Written as DNA, the CDR3 is TGCAGTGCGGACGACAGTGGGGGATCGGATCAGCCCCAGCATTTT. The chain carries TRBV20-1 and TRBJ1-5; maybe TRBD1 (5 bases). Germline lookup yields CDR1 DFQATT and CDR2 SNEGSKA (reference sequence). V lost 6 bases to trimming and J lost 5 bases, with 20 bases between them. This CDR3 region has 15 residues.

V and J are TRBV30 and TRBJ1-2, with D possibly matching TRBD1 (5 bases). Trimming took off 2 bases at V and 6 bases at J, with 13 bases between the two ends. The CDR3 covers 13 residues. The germline V gene has CDR1 GTSNPN and CDR2 SVGIG (reference sequence). CDR3 protein: CAWSRGAADGYTF. The CDR3 DNA sequence: TGTGCCTGGAGTCGTGGGGCAGCAGATGGCTACACCTTC.

This clonotype came up a few times. The J gene is TRBJ2-1, the V gene TRBV3-1; 8 nucleotides line up with TRBD2. The CDR3 contains 17 residues. Germline V gene data show CDR1 as LGHDT and CDR2 as YNNKEL (reference sequence). V shed 1 base, J shed 4 bases, and the junction held 9 bases outside the gene matches. CDR3 protein: CASSQAARLAMYNEQFF. CDR3 in DNA: TGTGCCAGCAGCCAAGCGGCGAGACTAGCGATGTACAATGAGCAGTTCTTC.

This clonotype was picked up a small number of times. The rearrangement uses TRBV19 and TRBJ2-7; a weak D match, TRBD2 (6 bases). Germline CDR1 and CDR2: LNHDA and SQIVND (reference sequence). V was shortened by 1 base and J by 2 bases, with 9 bases between the two germline ends. The CDR3 has 14 residues. The CDR3 DNA follows: TGTGCCAGTAGTATAGGGCGGGGAACCTACGAGCAGTACTTC. This translates into CASSIGRGTYEQYF. The entire variable domain, with the rest obtained from reference TRBV19 and TRBJ2-7, is as follows: DGGITQSPKYLFRKEGQNVTLSCEQNLNHDAMYWYRQDPGQGLRLIYYSQIVNDFQKGDIAEGYSVSREKKESFPLTVTSAQKNPTAFYLCASSIGRGTYEQYFGPGTRLTVT.

The rearrangement joins TRBV2 to TRBJ2-7; 8 bases fit TRBD1. The germline V gene has CDR1 SNHLY and CDR2 FYNNEI. The CDR3 sequence is 12 residues long. V dropped 6 bases and J dropped 5; count of bases not matched to a gene: 3. DNA for the CDR3: TGTGCCAGCAGAGGACAGGGCCACGAGCAGTACTTC. This encodes CASRGQGHEQYF.

This clonotype was observed a few times. This chain joins TRBV30 and TRBJ2-7, with 7 bases identical to TRBD2. The CDR3 is made up of 15 amino acids. The V segment lost 4 bases and the J segment 5 bases; nucleotides outside the gene matches: 14. Germline V gene lookup returns CDR1 GTSNPN and CDR2 SVGIG (reference sequence). The DNA for the CDR3 is TGTGCCTGGAATGGGATGGGGAGGGCCGAAAACGAGCAGTACTTC. Translating gives CAWNGMGRAENEQYF.

This clonotype has a single count. This sequence joins TRBV19 and TRBJ2-1; D gene uncertain. The CDR3 length is 12 residues. Germline V CDR1 and CDR2: LNHDA, SQIVND (reference sequence). Trimming took off 3 bases at V and 7 bases at J, with 7 bases between the two ends. The CDR3 loop reads CASSMWRNEQFF. CDR3 nucleotide sequence: TGTGCCAGTAGTATGTGGAGAAATGAGCAGTTCTTC.

There are a few counts of this clonotype. This chain connects TRBV6-1 to TRBJ2-3; 10 nucleotides align to TRBD1. Germline assignment: CDR1 MNHNS and CDR2 SASEGT. J lost 0 bases, V lost 8 bases, and 8 bases had no gene match. The CDR3 consists of 16 residues. CDR3 sequence reads: CASDGTGAMSTDTQYF. Written as DNA, the CDR3 is TGTGCCAGCGACGGGACAGGGGCTATGAGCACAGATACGCAGTATTTT.

This rearrangement joins TRBV10-1 to TRBJ2-2; TRBD2 matches at 7 bases. The CDR3 runs to 15 residues. Germline assignment: CDR1 WNHNN and CDR2 SYGVQD (reference sequence). Germline trimming cut 3 bases from V and 6 bases from J; bases unmatched to any gene: 7. The chain's CDR3 is CASSDWGGLAGELFF. Written as DNA, the CDR3 is TGCGCCAGCAGTGATTGGGGAGGGTTAGCCGGGGAGCTGTTTTTT.

The CDR3 DNA is TGTGCCAGTAGTATCGGGGAACGAGGGAGCACTGAAGCTTTCTTT. Protein: CASSIGERGSTEAFF. The chain uses TRBV19 and TRBJ1-1; D remains unclear. Trimming pared 3 bases from V and 4 bases from J, leaving 15 bases between. The length of the CDR3 is 15 residues. Germline V gene sequence: CDR1 LNHDA, CDR2 SQIVND (reference sequence).

A note on this clonotype: One junction end does not reproduce the germline sequence, and a read error may be involved. V is TRBV7-3 and J is TRBJ2-5, with 8 nucleotides matching TRBD2. CDR1 is SGHTA and CDR2 is FQGTGA in the germline V gene. This CDR3 contains 15 residues. CDR3 DNA: TGTGCCAGCAGCGTAACGCCGGGAGGGTGGGAGACCCAGTACTTC. Translated: CASSVTPGGWETQYF.

This sequence joins TRBV7-6 and TRBJ2-3; no clear D. The CDR3 is made up of 13 amino acids. Germline CDR1 SGHVS, CDR2 FNYEAQ. The germline V and J ends were trimmed by 3 bases and 5 bases, with 9 bases remaining between them. The CDR3 loop reads CASSFKSLDTQYF. CDR3 nucleotides: TGTGCCAGCAGCTTCAAGTCCCTAGATACGCAGTATTTT.

Ten or more counts support this clonotype. The chain is built from TRBV7-9 and TRBJ1-1; D remains ambiguous. The V end lost 2 bases, the J end lost 0 bases, and 10 bases lay between the germline ends. Germline CDR1 SEHNR, CDR2 FQNEAQ (reference sequence). The CDR3 has 15 amino acids. The CDR3 nucleotides are TGTGCCAGCAGCTTATTAAGGACGTTGAACACTGAAGCTTTCTTT. Its translation: CASSLLRTLNTEAFF.

This clonotype was observed a few times. This sequence joins TRBV10-3 and TRBJ2-1, with D perhaps TRBD2 (5 bases). This CDR3 region has 12 residues. The V and J ends lost 6 bases and 5 bases respectively, with 8 bases between them. Per germline, CDR1 ENHRY and CDR2 SYGVKD. This CDR3 is CAISGLDNEQFF. The CDR3 region has the DNA TGTGCCATCAGCGGACTCGACAATGAGCAGTTCTTC.

This clonotype was observed at least ten times. The rearrangement links TRBV24-1 to TRBJ2-1; D gene uncertain. The ends were cut back, 3 bases at V and 0 bases at J, with 11 bases in the middle. This CDR3 region has 16 residues. The germline CDR1 and CDR2 sequences are KGHDR and SFDVKD. The CDR3 sequence: CATSDHRRGSYNEQFF. CDR3 DNA sequence: TGTGCCACCAGTGATCACCGGCGAGGCTCCTACAATGAGCAGTTCTTC.

This clonotype appeared a few times. The chain joins TRBV6-5 to TRBJ1-5, with D hard to call. In germline, CDR1 is MNHEY, CDR2 SVGAGI. V was trimmed by 3 bases and J by 1 base, leaving 4 bases between them. CDR3 length: 13 residues. In nucleotides, the CDR3 is TGTGCCAGCAGTTATGAGAGCAATCAGCCCCAGCATTTT. This translates into CASSYESNQPQHF.

This clonotype was counted only a few times. This chain joins TRBV19 and TRBJ1-1, with D maybe TRBD1 (6 bases). V gave up 8 bases and J gave up 5 bases, with 24 bases separating them. The length of the CDR3 is 16 residues. Germline V gene data show CDR1 as LNHDA and CDR2 as SQIVND (reference sequence). The CDR3: CASVPLGGGGMTEAFF. In DNA form, the CDR3 reads TGTGCCAGTGTTCCCCTTGGGGGGGGCGGGATGACTGAAGCTTTCTTT.

The CDR3, as DNA: TGTGCCAGCGGGACAGGCGAAATCTATGGCTACACCTTC. It is translated as CASGTGEIYGYTF. V is TRBV7-6 and J is TRBJ1-2; 8 positions match TRBD1. The germline V gene encodes CDR1 SGHVS and CDR2 FNYEAQ. CDR3 length equals 13 residues. Trimming took 8 bases from V and 4 from J; bases not matched to a gene: 6.

The rearrangement links TRBV5-1 to TRBJ1-1; TRBD1 matches at 9 bases. CDR3 size: 14 residues. Germline V CDR1 and CDR2: SGHRS, YFSETQ. Trimming removed 4 bases from V and 6 bases from J; junction bases left unmatched: 7. CDR3: CASSRTGVGAEAFF. The CDR3 DNA reads TGCGCCAGCAGCAGGACAGGGGTAGGGGCTGAAGCTTTCTTT.

The genes are TRBV30 and TRBJ2-5; the D gene could be TRBD1 or TRBD2 (5 bases each). The end of the DNA fits TRBJ2-1 better, so the J call may be wrong. This CDR3 has 16 residues. CDR1 is GTSNPN, CDR2 SVGIG, per germline (reference sequence). The CDR3 loop is CAWSRTRDPAGDEQFF. CDR3 nucleotides: TGTGCCTGGAGTAGGACCCGGGACCCAGCCGGAGATGAGCAGTTCTTC.

This clonotype was recorded a few times. The J gene is TRBJ1-2, the V gene TRBV12-3 or TRBV12-4, with unresolved D. V dropped 3 bases and J dropped 5 bases, with 7 bases sitting between them. CDR3 length equals 12 residues. CDR3 sequence reads: CASSFSGYGYTF. In nucleotides, the CDR3 is TGTGCCAGCAGTTTTTCCGGGTATGGCTACACCTTC.

This clonotype was recorded many times. This chain uses TRBV20-1 with TRBJ2-5, with TRBD2 identical over 8 bases. V lost 0 bases and J lost 4; bases outside the gene matches: 16. Per the germline V gene, CDR1 is DFQATT and CDR2 is SNEGSKA (reference sequence). The CDR3 totals 18 residues. The CDR3 DNA sequence: TGCAGTGCTAGAGATCTCTTTAAGAGCGGGAGTGCGGTAGAGACCCAGTACTTC. It translates to CSARDLFKSGSAVETQYF.

The V and J genes are TRBV7-8 and TRBJ2-5; D might be TRBD1 (8 bases). Looked up from germline, CDR1 is SGHVS and CDR2 is FQNEAQ. The germline V and J ends were trimmed by 5 bases and 3 bases, with 19 bases remaining between them. The CDR3 covers 16 residues. CDR3 coding DNA: TGTGCCAGCAGCGTACTACAGGGGGGGACTAAAGAGACCCAGTACTTC. As protein: CASSVLQGGTKETQYF.

The V gene is TRBV24-1, the J gene TRBJ2-2; D remains ambiguous. Per the germline V gene, CDR1 is KGHDR and CDR2 is SFDVKD. Trimming pared 4 bases from V and 0 bases from J, leaving 5 bases between. The CDR3 loop spans 14 amino acids. Here the CDR3 reads CATSETANTGELFF. CDR3 bases: TGTGCCACCAGTGAAACAGCGAACACCGGGGAGCTGTTTTTT.